Listed below are T cell receptor beta chains from one sample, sequenced in a study of T cells in Graves' hyperthyroidism and ophthalmopathy. TCRdb redid the calling of the multiplex PCR reads with MiXCR, one entry per CDR3 protein. The sample shows 360,000 or so distinct CDR3 sequences, over 15% of them seen only once. The sample taken for sequencing was blood. These receptors were obtained from a woman aged 40 to 49 with Graves' ophthalmopathy. CDR3s include the opening cysteine and the closing phenylalanine or tryptophan. The D gene is left open where the match is weak. Rows may omit the clone size; those that give it use once, few, many or a size class.

NA,few,TRBJ2-5,TRBV5-5,CASSPRAVQETQYF,TGTGCCAGCAGCCCGAGGGCAGTACAAGAGACCCAGTACTTC
NA,many,TRBJ2-7,TRBV28,CASSSPTWAEQYF,TGTGCCAGCAGTTCCCCGACTTGGGCCGAGCAGTACTTC
TRBD2,many,TRBJ2-7,TRBV12-3/TRBV12-4,CASSLSGGRVEANEQYF,TGTGCCAGCAGTTTAAGTGGCGGGAGGGTTGAGGCGAACGAGCAGTACTTC
NA,many,TRBJ2-2,TRBV6-1,CASTEGNTGELFF,TGTGCCAGCACAGAGGGGAACACCGGGGAGCTGTTTTTT
TRBD2,NA,TRBJ2-5,TRBV7-3,CARSPGGEETQYF,TGTGCCAGGAGCCCGGGGGGGGAAGAGACACAGTACTTC
TRBD1,NA,TRBJ1-2,TRBV12-3/TRBV12-4,CASSPRDSSGYGYTF,TGTGCCAGCAGTCCACGGGACAGTAGTGGATATGGCTACACCTTC
NA,many,TRBJ1-5,TRBV19,CASSPQPSQPQHF,TGTGCCAGTAGTCCCCAGCCGAGTCAGCCCCAGCATTTT
TRBD2,NA,TRBJ2-4,TRBV30,CAWSPGGGGGTKNIQYF,TGTGCCTGGAGCCCGGGAGGAGGCGGGGGGACCAAAAACATTCAGTACTTC
TRBD1,many,TRBJ1-5,TRBV27,CASSPRRQGAQPQHF,TGTGCCAGCAGTCCCAGAAGACAGGGAGCACAGCCCCAGCATTTT
TRBD1,many,TRBJ1-1,TRBV2,CARLGQGAVDTEAFF,TGTGCCAGGCTGGGACAGGGGGCAGTGGACACTGAAGCTTTCTTT
NA,few,TRBJ1-2,TRBV28,CASRSTETGDYGYNF,TGTGCCAGCAGATCTACCGAGACAGGAGACTATGGCTACAACTTC
TRBD1,NA,TRBJ1-1,TRBV6-1,CASLQGATEASF,TGTGCCAGTCTACAGGGGGCCACTGAAGCTTCCTTT
NA,many,TRBJ1-5,TRBV20-1,CSAAHRGYGNQPQHF,TGCAGTGCTGCACATCGGGGTTACGGCAATCAGCCCCAGCATTTT
NA,many,TRBJ2-6,TRBV10-3,CAISEGPSGANVLTF,TGTGCCATCAGTGAAGGGCCCTCTGGGGCCAACGTCCTGACTTTC
NA,NA,TRBJ1-2,TRBV12-3/TRBV12-4,CASSLPNNLDGYTF,TGTGCCAGCAGTTTACCCAACAATTTAGATGGCTACACCTTC
NA,many,TRBJ2-2,TRBV20-1,CSASPRRLTGELFF,TGCAGTGCTAGCCCCCGAAGGTTGACCGGGGAGCTGTTTTTT
NA,many,TRBJ1-5,TRBV5-6,CASSVQGWRAPQHF,TGTGCCAGCAGCGTTCAGGGATGGAGGGCGCCCCAGCATTTT